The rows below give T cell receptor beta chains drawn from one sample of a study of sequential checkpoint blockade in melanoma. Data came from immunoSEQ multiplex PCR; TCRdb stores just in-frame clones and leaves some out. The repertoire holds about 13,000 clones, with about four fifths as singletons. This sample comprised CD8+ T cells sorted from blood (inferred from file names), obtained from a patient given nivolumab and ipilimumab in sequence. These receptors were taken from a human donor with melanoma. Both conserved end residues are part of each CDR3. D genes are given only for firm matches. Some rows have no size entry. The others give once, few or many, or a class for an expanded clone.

CASSDRQSYGYTF | TGTGCCAGCAGTGACCGACAGAGCTATGGCTACACCTTC | - | TRBJ1-2 | - | TRBV2
CASSQDRGPQHF | TGCGCCAGCAGCCAAGACAGGGGGCCCCAGCATTTT | - | TRBJ1-5 | once | TRBV4-1
CASHSGPDTQYF | TGTGCCAGCCATAGCGGGCCAGATACGCAGTATTTT | TRBD2 | TRBJ2-3 | - | TRBV7-9
CASSLELAGPNTGELFF | TGTGCCAGCAGCTTGGAACTAGCGGGGCCGAACACCGGGGAGCTGTTTTTT | TRBD2 | TRBJ2-2 | - | TRBV5-8
CASSRVQGGTGELFF | TGTGCCAGCAGCCGTGTGCAGGGAGGGACCGGGGAGCTGTTTTTT | TRBD2 | TRBJ2-2 | - | TRBV7-9
CASSPDTALGYTF | TGTGCCAGCAGCCCTGACACCGCCCTTGGCTACACCTTC | - | TRBJ1-2 | - | TRBV7-9
CSVEGIAESSYNEQFF | TGCAGCGTTGAAGGCATAGCCGAAAGCTCCTACAATGAGCAGTTCTTC | - | TRBJ2-1 | - | TRBV29-1
CASSSLTSGSLNEQFF | TGTGCCAGCAGCTCCCTGACTAGCGGGAGTCTGAATGAGCAGTTCTTC | TRBD2 | TRBJ2-1 | - | TRBV13
CASSLAADYLAKNIQYF | TGTGCCAGCAGCTTAGCCGCGGATTACCTAGCCAAAAACATTCAGTACTTC | - | TRBJ2-4 | - | TRBV7-9
CASSPSLSLAAYNEQFF | TGTGCCAGTAGTCCCTCCCTCAGTCTAGCGGCGTACAATGAGCAGTTCTTC | TRBD2 | TRBJ2-1 | - | TRBV19
CSVEVDVSYEQYF | TGCAGCGTTGAGGTAGATGTGTCCTACGAGCAGTACTTC | - | TRBJ2-7 | - | TRBV29-1
CASSLTRSYTVNYGYTF | TGTGCCAGCAGCTTGACCCGGTCCTATACAGTAAACTATGGCTACACCTTC | - | TRBJ1-2 | - | TRBV5-8
CASSSRYTEAFF | TGTGCCAGCAGTTCACGGTACACTGAAGCTTTCTTT | - | TRBJ1-1 | - | TRBV2
CASSPTPGPQETQYF | TGTGCCAGCAGTCCTACCCCTGGGCCCCAAGAGACCCAGTACTTC | - | TRBJ2-5 | - | TRBV27
CASSGEWGTDTQYF | TGTGCCAGCAGTGGGGAGTGGGGCACAGATACGCAGTATTTT | - | TRBJ2-3 | - | TRBV25-1
CASRPTGQGSLGGNTIYF | TGTGCCAGCAGACCCACTGGACAGGGGAGCTTAGGTGGAAACACCATATATTTT | TRBD1 | TRBJ1-3 | - | TRBV2
CASSSGSAGGRNTQYF | TGTGCCAGCAGTTCTGGTTCGGCGGGAGGCCGGAATACGCAGTATTTT | TRBD2 | TRBJ2-3 | - | TRBV6-5
CASRPTYRYGYTF | TGTGCCAGTCGACCCACTTACAGATATGGCTACACCTTC | - | TRBJ1-2 | - | TRBV19
CATSLADSYEQYF | TGTGCCACCTCACTAGCGGACTCCTACGAGCAGTACTTC | TRBD2 | TRBJ2-7 | - | TRBV28
CASSLDGTLAYEQYF | TGTGCCAGCAGCTTGGATGGGACATTAGCCTACGAGCAGTACTTC | - | TRBJ2-7 | - | TRBV5-8
CASSLWTGGGNEQYF | TGTGCCAGCAGCTTATGGACAGGGGGTGGCAACGAGCAGTACTTC | TRBD1 | TRBJ2-7 | - | TRBV11-1
CASSGGTSGEQYF | TGTGCCAGCAGCGGGGGGACTAGTGGCGAGCAGTACTTC | TRBD2 | TRBJ2-7 | medium-sized | TRBV9
CASSPPDRDEQFF | TGTGCCAGCAGCCCCCCGGACAGGGATGAGCAGTTCTTC | TRBD1 | TRBJ2-1 | - | TRBV7-9
CASSFGSGRSDTQYF | TGTGCCAGCAGCTTTGGTAGCGGGAGGTCAGATACGCAGTATTTT | TRBD2 | TRBJ2-3 | - | TRBV5-6
CASSLEGMEQYF | TGTGCCAGCAGCTTGGAGGGGATGGAGCAGTACTTC | - | TRBJ2-5 | - | TRBV5-6
CASSPGGQGTDTQYF | TGTGCCAGCAGCCCCGGTGGGCAGGGCACAGATACGCAGTATTTT | - | TRBJ2-3 | - | TRBV14
CASSVMTGNNEQFF | TGTGCCAGCAGCGTAATGACAGGCAACAATGAGCAGTTCTTC | - | TRBJ2-1 | - | TRBV9
CASRDFIRGGTEAFF | TGTGCCAGCAGGGACTTTATTAGGGGGGGCACTGAAGCTTTCTTT | - | TRBJ1-1 | - | TRBV6-5
CASSPGGYTF | TGTGCCAGCAGCCCGGGTGGCTACACCTTC | - | TRBJ1-2 | - | TRBV2
CATWDTRYEQYF | TGTGCCACCTGGGACACTCGCTACGAGCAGTACTTC | - | TRBJ2-7 | once | TRBV10-3
CATNERRGQPQHF | TGTGCCACCAACGAACGTCGAGGACAGCCCCAGCATTTT | - | TRBJ1-5 | - | TRBV10-3